The 32 T cell receptor beta chains listed next were all sequenced from one sample in a study of cytomegalovirus exposure and HLA in healthy donors. Both 60 Vbeta primers and 13 Jbeta primers went into the PCR. Sequenced by immunoSEQ multiplex PCR; TCRdb stores in-frame clones only, minus some. This table holds about 160,000 clones, about 72% found once. Sequencing was carried out using PBMCs. The source is a man between 50 and 59 years old in good health and CMV-seropositive.

This clone was picked up a small number of times. Germline and junction disagree at one end, which may indicate a read error. The gene calls are TRBV5-1 and TRBJ1-2; 9 bases line up with TRBD1. In germline, CDR1 is SGHRS, CDR2 YFSETQ. The CDR3 runs to 15 residues. The CDR3 DNA reads TGCGCCAGCAGCTTGGCCGTTCAGGGACAGGGTGGCCACACCTTC. Its translation: CASSLAVQGQGGHTF.

In regard to this clone: A junction boundary mismatches the germline segment, possibly from a read error. This sequence joins TRBV7-7 and TRBJ2-5, with 11 positions matching TRBD1. The CDR3 contains 15 residues. Germline-derived CDR1 and CDR2 are SSHAT and FNYEAQ (reference sequence). The CDR3 reads CASSSGQGAQETQYF. Written as DNA, the CDR3 is TGTGCTAGCAGCTCAGGACAGGGGGCACAAGAGACCCAGTACTTC.

This clone was counted a few times. The chain employs TRBV6-1 and TRBJ1-1; 9 bases match TRBD1. J lost 8 bases, V lost 7 bases, and 14 bases had no gene match. The CDR3 totals 15 residues. CDR1 is MNHNS and CDR2 is SASEGT in the germline V gene. The CDR3 nucleotides read TGTGCCAGCAAAGACACAGGGGGCGCGGGTTTAGAAGCTTTCTTT. It is translated as CASKDTGGAGLEAFF.

The rearrangement joins TRBV7-2 to TRBJ1-1; 9 positions agree with TRBD1. V was clipped by 6 bases and J by 7 bases; unmatched bases: 9. This CDR3 spans 14 amino acids. CDR1 is SGHTA and CDR2 is FQGNSA in the germline V gene. The CDR3, as DNA: TGTGCCAGCAGAGGGACAGGGAAGGTTGGTGAAGCTTTCTTT. Translated, it gives CASRGTGKVGEAFF.

Comment on this clone: Distinct nucleotide sequences in the sample also encode this CDR3. The chain employs TRBV7-3 and TRBJ2-7; D gene unclear. The ends were cut back, 5 bases at V and 2 bases at J, with 16 bases in the middle. The V gene's germline CDR1 is SGHTA and CDR2 FQGTGA. The CDR3 loop spans 15 amino acids. The CDR3: CASSRSPTETYEQYF. CDR3 sequence (DNA): TGTGCCAGCAGCCGAAGCCCCACAGAAACCTACGAGCAGTACTTC.

The rearrangement joins TRBV27 to TRBJ1-1, with unresolved D. The CDR3 has 13 residues. V was clipped by 1 base and J by 1 base, with 4 bases between them. CDR1 and CDR2 from the germline V gene are MNHEY and SMNVEV (reference sequence). Here the CDR3 DNA reads TGTGCCAGCAGTTTATTGCGGAACACTGAAGCTTTCTTT. Translation gives CASSLLRNTEAFF.

The rearrangement uses TRBV30 and TRBJ2-2; D is uncertain. Trimming took off 2 bases at V and 3 bases at J, with 10 bases between the two ends. Germline V lookup: CDR1 GTSNPN, CDR2 SVGIG (reference sequence). CDR3 length equals 14 residues. The CDR3 spells CAWSSGAHTGELFF. The CDR3 bases are TGTGCCTGGAGTAGTGGAGCACACACCGGGGAGCTGTTTTTT.

There are a few counts of this clone. This chain uses TRBV28 with TRBJ1-2; maybe TRBD1 (5 bases). Trimming left V 4 bases short and J 2 bases short, with 17 bases between. The germline V gene has CDR1 MDHEN and CDR2 SYDVKM. This CDR3 comprises 16 residues. Written as DNA, the CDR3 is TGTGCCAGCAGTTCCCCACATCGGCAGGGCAACTATGGCTACACCTTC. Translation: CASSSPHRQGNYGYTF.

This clone was counted only a few times. This chain uses TRBV4-2 with TRBJ2-3, with 8 bases fitting TRBD2. The germline CDR1 and CDR2 sequences are LGHNA and YNFKEQ. With V trimmed by 2 bases and J by 0 bases, 13 bases remained unmatched. The CDR3 contains 19 residues. Written as DNA, the CDR3 is TGTGCCAGCAGCCAAAGGGCGAGCGGGGGACGAACTAGCACAGATACGCAGTATTTT. Translating gives CASSQRASGGRTSTDTQYF.

This clone turned up a few times. V gene TRBV6-5 combines with J gene TRBJ2-5; 7 nucleotides agree with TRBD2. Germline trimming cut 0 bases from V and 0 bases from J; bases unmatched to any gene: 4. Looked up from germline, CDR1 is MNHEY and CDR2 is SVGAGI. This CDR3 region has 16 residues. The CDR3 nucleotides read TGTGCCAGCAGTTACTCGTCTCGGGGGGACCAAGAGACCCAGTACTTC. It is translated as CASSYSSRGDQETQYF.

This clone occurred once. The chain couples TRBV4-1 to TRBJ2-1, with 9 bases lining up with TRBD2. Trimming removed 7 bases from V and 1 base from J; junction bases left unmatched: 2. This CDR3 is built from 14 residues. The germline V gene encodes CDR1 MGHRA and CDR2 YSYEKL. CDR3 bases: TGCGCCAGCACTCTAGCGGGGTCCTACAATGAGCAGTTCTTC. Translated: CASTLAGSYNEQFF.

The chain is built from TRBV9 and TRBJ1-2; 11 nucleotides line up with TRBD1. Germline CDR1 SGDLS, CDR2 YYNGEE. The V and J ends lost 1 base and 1 base, in that order; junction bases with no gene match: 12. The CDR3 is made up of 19 amino acids. CDR3 residues: CASSVSREGTGGINYGYTF. The CDR3 nucleotides are TGTGCCAGCAGCGTATCTAGGGAAGGGACAGGGGGTATTAACTATGGCTACACCTTC.

This chain links TRBV7-9 with TRBJ1-6, with D uncertain. V was cut by 5 bases and J by 5 bases, with 7 bases left in between. The germline gives CDR1 SEHNR, CDR2 FQNEAQ (reference sequence). This CDR3 region has 13 residues. The CDR3 protein is CASSPSNNSPLHF. The CDR3 nucleotides read TGTGCCAGCAGCCCTAGCAATAATTCACCCCTCCACTTT.

CDR3 coding DNA: TGCGCCAGCAGCCAAGATCCGGGACTAGCGGGGGGAACGTACAATGAGCAGTTCTTC. Translation: CASSQDPGLAGGTYNEQFF. The rearrangement uses TRBV4-3 and TRBJ2-1, with 15 positions matching TRBD2. The CDR3 has 19 residues. Germline V gene data show CDR1 as LGHNA and CDR2 as YSLEER. J lost 4 bases, V lost 0 bases, and 7 bases had no gene match.

The chain joins TRBV27 to TRBJ2-5; the match to TRBD2 covers 16 bases. Germline V gene sequence: CDR1 MNHEY, CDR2 SMNVEV (reference sequence). The CDR3 covers 19 residues. J was trimmed by 4 bases and V by 6 bases; bases with no gene match: 14. CDR3 nucleotides: TGTGCCAGCAGCCCCCCAACCGGGACTAGCGGGGGGGCTCGAGAGACCCAGTACTTC. Encoded protein: CASSPPTGTSGGARETQYF.

This clone has a handful of counts. This sequence joins TRBV18 and TRBJ2-1, with a possible D match to TRBD2 (6 bases). The germline V gene encodes CDR1 KGHSH and CDR2 LQKENI. The CDR3 consists of 14 residues. Trimming shortened V by 3 bases and J by 5 bases, and 11 bases separated the two germline ends. The CDR3 nucleotides are TGTGCCAGCTCACCGGTCCGGGGGAACAATGAGCAGTTCTTC. It encodes CASSPVRGNNEQFF.

This chain links TRBV5-1 with TRBJ2-7, with TRBD1 matching over 9 bases. CDR1 is SGHRS and CDR2 is YFSETQ in the germline V gene. The CDR3 runs to 17 residues. V was pared by 2 bases and J by 5 bases, with 14 bases of the junction left unmatched. The CDR3 loop reads CASSLPNTGGASHEQYF. In DNA, the CDR3 is TGCGCCAGCAGCTTACCAAATACAGGGGGCGCTTCTCACGAGCAGTACTTC.

Here the CDR3 reads CASSLVPADPRETQYF. In DNA form, the CDR3 reads TGTGCCAGCAGCTTAGTCCCAGCGGACCCCCGGGAGACCCAGTACTTC. This rearrangement joins TRBV7-2 to TRBJ2-5; weak D call: TRBD2 (5 bases). Trimming took off 1 base at V and 5 bases at J, with 17 bases between the two ends. CDR3 size: 16 residues. Germline V CDR1 and CDR2: SGHTA, FQGNSA.

This clone was picked up one time. This chain links TRBV5-6 with TRBJ1-2; TRBD1 matches at 10 bases. This CDR3 is built from 15 residues. Looked up from germline, CDR1 is SGHDT and CDR2 is YYEEEE. J was trimmed by 8 bases and V by 0 bases; bases with no gene match: 7. CDR3 amino acids: CASSLEGQGTGGYTF. The CDR3 DNA sequence: TGTGCCAGCAGCTTGGAGGGACAGGGGACTGGAGGCTACACCTTC.

On this clone: Other DNA sequences in the sample encode the same CDR3. The chain uses TRBV5-1 and TRBJ1-1; D is possibly TRBD1 (6 bases). CDR3 length: 14 residues. CDR1 and CDR2 (germline): SGHRS, YFSETQ. V lost 1 base, J lost 1 base, and 8 bases lay in between. As DNA, the CDR3 is TGCGCCAGCAGCTTGAGACAGGCGAACACTGAAGCTTTCTTT. Translation gives CASSLRQANTEAFF.

The CDR3 sequence: CASGHPFGQGRTYEQYF. The CDR3 DNA reads as TGCGCCAGCGGACACCCTTTCGGACAGGGTAGGACCTACGAGCAGTACTTC. The chain joins TRBV4-3 to TRBJ2-7; 8 bases line up with TRBD1. V lost 8 bases, J lost 2 bases, and 17 bases stayed unmatched. The CDR3 has 17 residues. CDR1 is LGHNA, CDR2 YSLEER, per germline.

The chain carries TRBV7-2 and TRBJ1-2, with 7 bases that match TRBD1. Germline assignment: CDR1 SGHTA and CDR2 FQGNSA. The CDR3 has 13 residues. The trim removed 8 bases at V and 2 bases at J, leaving 5 bases unmatched. CDR3 sequence reads: CASGKGQNYGYTF. The CDR3 DNA reads TGTGCCAGCGGCAAGGGACAGAACTATGGCTACACCTTC.

Notes on this clone: Other DNA sequences of this sample code for an identical CDR3. The genes are TRBV18 and TRBJ2-7, with 11 bases that match TRBD2. V trimming: 2 bases; J trimming: 3 bases; junction bases outside the gene matches: 15. The length of the CDR3 is 19 residues. Germline CDR1 and CDR2: KGHSH and LQKENI. The CDR3 loop is CASSPTPGLAGGHGYEQYF. As DNA, the CDR3 is TGTGCCAGCTCACCAACACCCGGGTTAGCGGGGGGGCACGGCTACGAGCAGTACTTC.

This sequence joins TRBV9 and TRBJ2-2; 10 bases fit TRBD1. CDR1 is SGDLS and CDR2 is YYNGEE in the germline V gene. With V trimmed by 2 bases and J by 3 bases, 1 base remained unmatched. There are 15 residues in the CDR3. CDR3 protein: CASSVGTGDTGELFF. The CDR3 region has the DNA TGTGCCAGCAGCGTCGGGACAGGGGACACCGGGGAGCTGTTTTTT.

The chain employs TRBV7-9 and TRBJ1-2; tentatively, D is TRBD1 (5 bases). Trimming stripped 1 base from V and 3 bases from J, with 9 bases between. Germline V CDR1 and CDR2: SEHNR, FQNEAQ (reference sequence). CDR3 size: 14 residues. CDR3 amino acids: CASSLGEGYYGYTF. The CDR3, as DNA: TGTGCCAGCAGCTTAGGGGAGGGGTACTATGGCTACACCTTC.

V usage is TRBV21-1 and J usage is TRBJ2-3; TRBD2 is the table's D call, not checked against the DNA. TRBV21-1 corresponds to a pseudogene. CDR3 length: 12 residues. The CDR3 nucleotides are TGTGCCAGCTCCCCCTCTACGGATACGCAGTATTTT. Translated: CASSPSTDTQYF.

The chain recombines TRBV4-1 with TRBJ1-5; possible D gene TRBD1, 5 bases. The V end was cut by 4 bases, the J end by 3 bases, with 13 bases between. The CDR3 covers 15 residues. The germline CDR1 and CDR2 sequences are MGHRA and YSYEKL. CDR3 nucleotide sequence: TGCGCCAGCAGCCCACAGGCCGGGTACAATCAGCCCCAGCATTTT. It yields the protein CASSPQAGYNQPQHF.

The J gene is TRBJ2-5, the V gene TRBV27; D is undetermined. The DNA end is a closer match to TRBJ2-7, so the J assignment may be wrong. The CDR3 is 15 residues long. CDR1 and CDR2 from the germline V gene are MNHEY and SMNVEV (reference sequence). In DNA form, the CDR3 reads TGTGCCAGCAGTTTAACGGGTGGTAGCTCCTACGAGCAGTACTTC. Translation gives CASSLTGGSSYEQYF.

The chain joins TRBV10-3 to TRBJ1-5; D remains ambiguous. The CDR3 runs to 13 residues. Trimming stripped 4 bases from V and 0 bases from J, with 4 bases between. Germline lookup yields CDR1 ENHRY and CDR2 SYGVKD. CDR3 nucleotide sequence: TGTGCCATCAGTGGAGATAGCAATCAGCCCCAGCATTTT. As protein: CAISGDSNQPQHF.

The chain couples TRBV9 to TRBJ2-5, with D unresolved. Trimming took off 2 bases at V and 4 bases at J, with 9 bases between the two ends. Germline CDR1 reads SGDLS; CDR2 reads YYNGEE. This CDR3 comprises 13 residues. The CDR3 protein is CASSVEVGETQYF. The CDR3 coding sequence is TGTGCCAGCAGCGTCGAGGTGGGAGAGACCCAGTACTTC.

V is TRBV27 and J is TRBJ2-7; 8 bases match TRBD1. The germline gives CDR1 MNHEY, CDR2 SMNVEV (reference sequence). CDR3 length: 13 amino acids. V lost 4 bases and J lost 4; bases outside the gene matches: 3. The CDR3 reads CASSYQGAYEQYF. DNA of the CDR3: TGTGCCAGCAGTTACCAGGGGGCTTACGAGCAGTACTTC.

V usage is TRBV10-1 and J usage is TRBJ2-3; 9 bases fit TRBD2. CDR1 is WNHNN, CDR2 SYGVQD, per germline (reference sequence). This CDR3 spans 15 amino acids. Trimming removed 4 bases from V and 1 base from J; junction bases left unmatched: 3. CDR3 sequence reads: CASSVTSGGTDTQYF. CDR3 DNA: TGCGCCAGCAGTGTGACTAGCGGCGGCACAGATACGCAGTATTTT.